This TCR beta chain was captured in a study of Graves' ophthalmopathy and Graves' hyperthyroidism. RNA transcripts yielded amplified TCR beta CDR3 regions. First-round RT-PCR relied on HTBI primers, and a second-round multiplex PCR came next. TCRdb itself ran the multiplex PCR reads through MiXCR, one entry per CDR3 protein. The data show about 1.2 million distinct CDR3 sequences, 35% to 40% seen once. For this clonotype: Given the absence of the conserved phenylalanine or tryptophan at the CDR3 end, a read error is likely.

Germline V lookup: CDR1 SGHTA, CDR2 FQGNSA. This CDR3 is built from 14 residues. V was trimmed by 3 bases and J by 4 bases, leaving 12 bases between them. This sequence originates from an adult man with Graves' hyperthyroidism. The chain carries TRBV7-2 and TRBJ1-2; unclear D gene. The sample consisted of peripheral blood or thyroid tissue (not recorded which). This CDR3 is CASSFSGRPYGYTS. CDR3 DNA: TGTGCCAGCAGCTTCTCGGGAAGACCCTATGGCTACACCTCC.